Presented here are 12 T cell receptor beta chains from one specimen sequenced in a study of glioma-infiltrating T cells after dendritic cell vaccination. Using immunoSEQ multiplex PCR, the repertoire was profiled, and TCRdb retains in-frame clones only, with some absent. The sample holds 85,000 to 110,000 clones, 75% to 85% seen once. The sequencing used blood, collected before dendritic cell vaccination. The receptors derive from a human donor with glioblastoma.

The CDR3 nucleotides are TGTGCCAGCAGAGGACTAGTGCAACTCAAAAACATTCAGTACTTC. Its translation is CASRGLVQLKNIQYF. V is TRBV6-5 and J is TRBJ2-4; 7 bases map to TRBD2. The CDR3 totals 15 residues. J was trimmed by 3 bases and V by 6 bases; bases with no gene match: 8. The germline V gene encodes CDR1 MNHEY and CDR2 SVGAGI.

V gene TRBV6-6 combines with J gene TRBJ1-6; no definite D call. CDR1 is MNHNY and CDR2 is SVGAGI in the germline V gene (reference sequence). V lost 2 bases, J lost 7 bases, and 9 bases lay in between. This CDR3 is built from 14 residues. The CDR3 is CASSYEGGNSPLHF. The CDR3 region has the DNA TGTGCCAGCAGTTACGAGGGAGGGAATTCACCCCTCCACTTT.

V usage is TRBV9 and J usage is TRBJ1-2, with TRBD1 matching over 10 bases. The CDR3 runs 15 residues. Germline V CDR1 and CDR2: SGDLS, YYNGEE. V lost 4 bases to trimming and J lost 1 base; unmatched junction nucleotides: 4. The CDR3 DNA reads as TGTGCCAGCAGCTTAGGACAGGGGGATAACTATGGCTACACCTTC. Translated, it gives CASSLGQGDNYGYTF.

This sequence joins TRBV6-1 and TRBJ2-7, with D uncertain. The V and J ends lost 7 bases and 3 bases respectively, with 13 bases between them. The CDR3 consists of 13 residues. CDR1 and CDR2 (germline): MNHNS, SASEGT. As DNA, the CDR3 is TGTGCCAGCAATCTCTATTCTGGCTACGAGCAGTACTTC. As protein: CASNLYSGYEQYF.

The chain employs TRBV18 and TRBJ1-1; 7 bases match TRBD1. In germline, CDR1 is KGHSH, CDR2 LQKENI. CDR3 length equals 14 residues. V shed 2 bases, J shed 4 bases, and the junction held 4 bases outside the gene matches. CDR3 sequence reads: CASSPGRGSTEAFF. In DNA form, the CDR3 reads TGTGCCAGCTCACCAGGCAGGGGGAGCACTGAAGCTTTCTTT.

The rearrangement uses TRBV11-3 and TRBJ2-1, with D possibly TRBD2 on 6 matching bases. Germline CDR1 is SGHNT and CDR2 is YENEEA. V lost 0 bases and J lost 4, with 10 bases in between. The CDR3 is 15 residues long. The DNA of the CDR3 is TGTGCCAGCAGCTTAGATCGGGGGAGATACAATGAGCAGTTCTTC. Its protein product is CASSLDRGRYNEQFF.

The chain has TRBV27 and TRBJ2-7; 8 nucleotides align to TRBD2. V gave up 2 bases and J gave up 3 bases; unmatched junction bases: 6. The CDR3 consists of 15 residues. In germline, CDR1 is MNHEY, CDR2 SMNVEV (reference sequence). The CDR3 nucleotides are TGTGCCAGCAGTTTAGCGGGAGGTACCCTCTACGAGCAGTACTTC. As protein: CASSLAGGTLYEQYF.

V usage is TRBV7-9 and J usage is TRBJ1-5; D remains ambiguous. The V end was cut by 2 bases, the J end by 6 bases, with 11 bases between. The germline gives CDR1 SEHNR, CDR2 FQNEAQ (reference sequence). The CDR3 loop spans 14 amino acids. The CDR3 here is CASSLIEEGQPQHF. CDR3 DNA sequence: TGTGCCAGCAGCTTAATTGAGGAGGGTCAGCCCCAGCATTTT.

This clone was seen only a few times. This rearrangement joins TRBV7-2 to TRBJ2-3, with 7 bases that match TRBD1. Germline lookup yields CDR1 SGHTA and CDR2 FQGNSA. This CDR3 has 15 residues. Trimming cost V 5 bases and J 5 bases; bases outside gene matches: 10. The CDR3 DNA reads TGTGCCAGCAGCCCCTTCCCCAGGGGGAAAGATACGCAGTATTTT. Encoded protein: CASSPFPRGKDTQYF.

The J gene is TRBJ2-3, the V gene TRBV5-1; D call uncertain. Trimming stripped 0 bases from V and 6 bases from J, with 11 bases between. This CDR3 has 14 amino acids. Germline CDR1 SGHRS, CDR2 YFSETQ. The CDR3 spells CASSLGGLADTQYF. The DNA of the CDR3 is TGCGCCAGCAGCTTGGGTGGTTTGGCTGATACGCAGTATTTT. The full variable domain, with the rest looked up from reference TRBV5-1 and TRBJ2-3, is KAGVTQTPRYLIKTRGQQVTLSCSPISGHRSVSWYQQTPGQGLQFLFEYFSETQRNKGNFPGRFSGRQFSNSRSEMNVSTLELGDSALYLCASSLGGLADTQYFGPGTRLTVL.

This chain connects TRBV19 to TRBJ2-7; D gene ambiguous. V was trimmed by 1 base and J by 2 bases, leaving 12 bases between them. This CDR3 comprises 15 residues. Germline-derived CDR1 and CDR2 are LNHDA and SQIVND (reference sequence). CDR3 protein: CASSIGHASPYEQYF. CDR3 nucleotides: TGTGCCAGTAGTATAGGGCACGCCTCACCCTACGAGCAGTACTTC.

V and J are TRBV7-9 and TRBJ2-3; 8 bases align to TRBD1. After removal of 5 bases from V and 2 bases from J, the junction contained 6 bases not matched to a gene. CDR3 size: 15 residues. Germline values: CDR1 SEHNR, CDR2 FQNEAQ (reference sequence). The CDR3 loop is CASSPGTGYTDTQYF. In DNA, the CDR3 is TGTGCCAGCAGCCCCGGGACAGGATACACAGATACGCAGTATTTT. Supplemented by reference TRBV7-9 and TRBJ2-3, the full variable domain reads DTGVSQNPRHKITKRGQNVTFRCDPISEHNRLYWYRQTLGQGPEFLTYFQNEAQLEKSRLLSDRFSAERPKGSFSTLEIQRTEQGDSAMYLCASSPGTGYTDTQYFGPGTRLTVL.